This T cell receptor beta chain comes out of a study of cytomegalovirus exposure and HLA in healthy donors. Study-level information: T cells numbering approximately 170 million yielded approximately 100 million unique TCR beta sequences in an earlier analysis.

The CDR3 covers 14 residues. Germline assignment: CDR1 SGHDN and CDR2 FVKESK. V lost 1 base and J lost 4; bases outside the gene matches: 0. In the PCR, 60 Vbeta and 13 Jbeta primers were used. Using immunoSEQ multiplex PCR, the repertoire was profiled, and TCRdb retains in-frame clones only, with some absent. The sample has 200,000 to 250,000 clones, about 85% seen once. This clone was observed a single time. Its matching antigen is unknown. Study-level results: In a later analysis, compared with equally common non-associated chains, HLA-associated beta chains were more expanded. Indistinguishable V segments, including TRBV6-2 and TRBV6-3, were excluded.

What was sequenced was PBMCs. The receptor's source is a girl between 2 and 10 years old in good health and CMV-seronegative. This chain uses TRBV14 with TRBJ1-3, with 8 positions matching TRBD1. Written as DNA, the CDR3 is TGTGCCAGCAGCCAAGCAGGGGGCGGAAACACCATATATTTT. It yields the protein CASSQAGGGNTIYF.